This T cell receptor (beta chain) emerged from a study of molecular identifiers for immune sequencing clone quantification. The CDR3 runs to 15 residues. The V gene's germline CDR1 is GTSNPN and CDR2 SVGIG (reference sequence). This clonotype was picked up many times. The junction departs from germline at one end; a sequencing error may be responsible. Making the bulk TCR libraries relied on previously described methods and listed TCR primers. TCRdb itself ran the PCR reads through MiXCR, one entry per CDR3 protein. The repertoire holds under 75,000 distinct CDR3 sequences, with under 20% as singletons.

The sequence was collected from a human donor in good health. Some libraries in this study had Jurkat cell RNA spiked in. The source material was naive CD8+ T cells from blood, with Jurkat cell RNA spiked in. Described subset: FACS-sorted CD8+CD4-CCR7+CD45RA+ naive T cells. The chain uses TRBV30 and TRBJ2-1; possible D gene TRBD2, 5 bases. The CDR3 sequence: CAWSVLVGSYTEQFF. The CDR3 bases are TGTGCCTGGAGTGTACTAGTCGGATCTTACACTGAGCAGTTCTTC.